Sequencing of this T cell receptor (beta chain) was carried out in a study of Graves' ophthalmopathy and Graves' hyperthyroidism. Study-level findings and limits: The model reached 65% to 71% sensitivity and roughly 72% specificity for predicting ophthalmopathy progression. Ophthalmopathy versus stable hyperthyroidism: 13-signature model gave roughly 88% sensitivity, less than 82% specificity.

There are a few counts of this clonotype. Its antigen remains unidentified. RNA transcripts provided the template for amplifying TCR beta CDR3 regions. The library came from an HTBI-primed first-round RT-PCR and a second-round multiplex PCR. One entry per CDR3 protein results from TCRdb running MiXCR on the multiplex PCR reads. The sample yields under 350,000 distinct CDR3 sequences, roughly 17% seen once. The V end lost 5 bases, the J end lost 8 bases, and 10 bases lay between the germline ends. Germline CDR1 is MNHNS and CDR2 is SASEGT. The CDR3 loop spans 13 amino acids. The source material was peripheral blood. The chain recombines TRBV6-1 with TRBJ1-6; no clear D gene. The receptor was isolated from an adult man with Graves' ophthalmopathy. The CDR3 nucleotides are TGTGCCAGCAGTCCCCGCCGGGATTCACCCCTCCACTTT. Translation: CASSPRRDSPLHF.